A single sample gave rise to the 19 T cell receptor beta chains below, sequenced in a study of identical twins. TCRdb processed the 5' RACE reads anew with MiXCR; each CDR3 protein has one entry. The repertoire holds about 890,000 distinct CDR3 sequences, about 12% seen once, with 1.5% to 2% in the top ten. In addition, the sample was reused for a study of yellow fever vaccine responses in identical twins.

What was sequenced was PBMCs. Receptor source: a woman aged 18-35 years in good health.

The genes are TRBV18 and TRBJ2-1, with D hard to call. Trimming left V 0 bases short and J 5 bases short, with 8 bases between. The CDR3 length is 14 residues. The germline V gene has CDR1 KGHSH and CDR2 LQKENI. CDR3 protein: CASSPPIQNNEQFF. In DNA form, the CDR3 reads TGTGCCAGCTCACCACCGATACAAAACAATGAGCAGTTCTTC.

V and J are TRBV27 and TRBJ2-1; D is undetermined. V lost 7 bases, J lost 8 bases, and 12 bases lay in between. The length of the CDR3 is 12 residues. CDR1 is MNHEY and CDR2 is SMNVEV in the germline V gene (reference sequence). CDR3 protein: CASTGNWDEQFF. DNA for the CDR3: TGTGCCAGCACCGGTAATTGGGATGAGCAGTTCTTC.

This clonotype was found a few times. This sequence joins TRBV6-1 and TRBJ1-5; D is unresolved. The V and J ends lost 0 bases and 6 bases respectively, with 9 bases between them. The CDR3 is made up of 14 amino acids. The V gene's germline CDR1 is MNHNS and CDR2 SASEGT. CDR3 loop: CASSEAGVRQPQHF. The CDR3 DNA follows: TGTGCCAGCAGTGAAGCTGGAGTACGTCAGCCCCAGCATTTT.

The chain uses TRBV2 and TRBJ2-7; possibly TRBD2 for D (5 bases). This CDR3 is 13 amino acids long. V was pared by 3 bases and J by 2 bases, with 8 bases between. Germline V lookup: CDR1 SNHLY, CDR2 FYNNEI. The CDR3 sequence is CASSDSGAYEQYF. The CDR3 nucleotides read TGTGCCAGCAGTGACAGCGGCGCCTACGAGCAGTACTTC.

This clonotype was picked up a small number of times. This chain connects TRBV11-3 to TRBJ2-1, with TRBD2 identical over 12 bases. Germline CDR1 and CDR2: SGHNT and YENEEA. V shed 5 bases and J 1 base; nucleotides not matched to a gene: 6. This CDR3 has 17 amino acids. This CDR3 reads CASSIGLAGKSYNEQFF. The DNA of the CDR3 is TGTGCCAGCAGCATTGGACTAGCGGGAAAGTCCTACAATGAGCAGTTCTTC.

The chain couples TRBV3-1 to TRBJ1-1, with 7 bases matching TRBD1. Unmatched junction bases numbered 7, after V lost 4 bases and J lost 8 bases. There are 13 residues in the CDR3. The germline CDR1 and CDR2 sequences are LGHDT and YNNKEL (reference sequence). Here the CDR3 DNA reads TGTGCCAGCAGCCCCGGCGGACAGGCGGAAGCTTTCTTT. It is translated as CASSPGGQAEAFF.

This chain joins TRBV5-4 and TRBJ2-1; D tentatively reads TRBD1 or TRBD2 (6 bases each). V lost 2 bases to trimming and J lost 4 bases, with 13 bases between them. Germline V gene sequence: CDR1 SGHNT, CDR2 YYREEE (reference sequence). The CDR3 length is 15 residues. CDR3 sequence (DNA): TGTGCCAGCAGCTTTGCACAGGGACTTTACAATGAGCAGTTCTTC. Its protein product is CASSFAQGLYNEQFF.

This clonotype was counted between two and nine times. This CDR3 is CASKLGGGSYEQYF. CDR3 coding DNA: TGTGCCAGCAAGCTTGGGGGGGGCTCCTACGAGCAGTACTTC. The chain employs TRBV12-3 or TRBV12-4 and TRBJ2-7, with 7 nucleotides matching TRBD2. The CDR3 spans 14 residues. V lost 7 bases and J lost 0; bases outside the gene matches: 6.

This clonotype was found many times. The chain has TRBV10-3 and TRBJ1-3, with D possibly being TRBD1 (5 bases). V lost 8 bases and J lost 0, with 20 bases in between. CDR3 length: 17 amino acids. Germline lookup yields CDR1 ENHRY and CDR2 SYGVKD. Here the CDR3 DNA reads TGTGCCATCGGATCAGACGGGGCTCGGCACTCTGGAAACACCATATATTTT. Its protein is CAIGSDGARHSGNTIYF.

The rearrangement links TRBV27 to TRBJ1-6; a possible D gene is TRBD1 (5 bases). This CDR3 is built from 15 residues. The germline gives CDR1 MNHEY, CDR2 SMNVEV (reference sequence). The germline V and J ends were trimmed by 6 bases and 10 bases, with 19 bases remaining between them. The CDR3 loop reads CASSPGTPGWSPLHF. For the CDR3, the DNA is TGTGCCAGCAGCCCTGGGACTCCCGGGTGGTCACCCCTCCACTTT.

This clonotype was found a few times. The rearrangement uses TRBV13 and TRBJ2-2; no reliable D call. Germline V CDR1 and CDR2: PRHDT, FYEKMQ (reference sequence). CDR3 length: 14 amino acids. V was pared by 3 bases and J by 4 bases, with 9 bases between. CDR3 protein: CASSLPESTGELFF. CDR3 DNA: TGTGCCAGCAGCTTGCCTGAGAGCACCGGGGAGCTGTTTTTT.

V gene TRBV19 combines with J gene TRBJ2-5; D is ambiguous. CDR1 is LNHDA and CDR2 is SQIVND in the germline V gene (reference sequence). Trimming took 10 bases from V and 2 from J, leaving 14 bases between them. The CDR3 is 13 amino acids. The CDR3 nucleotides are TGTGCCACCAGGCACAGCCTTCAAGAGACCCAGTACTTC. As protein: CATRHSLQETQYF. The variable domain in full, with the rest retrieved from reference TRBV19 and TRBJ2-5, is DGGITQSPKYLFRKEGQNVTLSCEQNLNHDAMYWYRQDPGQGLRLIYYSQIVNDFQKGDIAEGYSVSREKKESFPLTVTSAQKNPTAFYLCATRHSLQETQYFGPGTRLLVL.

Only a few counts were recorded for this clonotype. CDR3 coding DNA: TGCAGTGCTAGAGATCCCCTGAGGAGGTTCAATGAGCAGTTCTTC. It specifies CSARDPLRRFNEQFF. V and J are TRBV20-1 and TRBJ2-1; TRBD2 might be the D (5 bases). The germline V gene has CDR1 DFQATT and CDR2 SNEGSKA (reference sequence). There are 15 residues in the CDR3. The V end was cut by 0 bases, the J end by 6 bases, with 15 bases between.

Only a few counts were recorded for this clonotype. The chain recombines TRBV15 with TRBJ2-3; tentative D call: TRBD1 (6 bases). The germline V gene has CDR1 LNHNV and CDR2 YYDKDF (reference sequence). CDR3 length: 17 residues. Trimming took 1 base from V and 6 from J, leaving 20 bases between them. The DNA for the CDR3 is TGTGCCACCAGCAGAGCCCACTTGACAGGCCCCGGGGATACGCAGTATTTT. Protein: CATSRAHLTGPGDTQYF.

The sample holds many counts of this clonotype. The rearrangement uses TRBV6-5 and TRBJ2-1; tentatively, D is TRBD1 (6 bases). CDR1 is MNHEY, CDR2 SVGAGI, per germline. V dropped 3 bases and J dropped 5 bases, with 14 bases sitting between them. This CDR3 spans 15 amino acids. The CDR3 bases are TGTGCCAGCAGTTATTTGGGGGCTTTGGACAATGAGCAGTTCTTC. This encodes CASSYLGALDNEQFF.

V is TRBV4-1 and J is TRBJ2-1, with D unresolved. From germline, CDR1 is MGHRA and CDR2 YSYEKL. This CDR3 is 16 amino acids long. V was clipped by 0 bases and J by 0 bases, with 9 bases between them. The CDR3: CASSQERASSYNEQFF. In DNA, the CDR3 is TGCGCCAGCAGCCAAGAAAGGGCTAGCTCCTACAATGAGCAGTTCTTC.

This CDR3 reads CASSLEQVWPQHF. Written as DNA, the CDR3 is TGTGCCAGCAGCTTAGAACAGGTTTGGCCCCAGCATTTT. The genes are TRBV7-9 and TRBJ1-5; D may be TRBD1 (5 bases). The germline CDR1 and CDR2 sequences are SEHNR and FQNEAQ (reference sequence). The V end lost 1 base, the J end lost 9 bases, and 10 bases lay between the germline ends. CDR3 size: 13 residues.

This clonotype came up a few times. The rearrangement uses TRBV12-3 or TRBV12-4 and TRBJ2-7; 10 bases are shared with TRBD2. There are 16 residues in the CDR3. V lost 0 bases, J lost 4 bases, and 6 bases stayed unmatched. Here the CDR3 reads CASSLAPASGSYEQYF. The CDR3 nucleotides are TGTGCCAGCAGTTTAGCGCCGGCTAGCGGGAGTTACGAGCAGTACTTC.

This chain links TRBV7-9 with TRBJ2-4; 7 bases are a match to TRBD1. Per germline, CDR1 SEHNR and CDR2 FQNEAQ (reference sequence). The trim removed 1 base at V and 0 bases at J, leaving 3 bases unmatched. This CDR3 region has 16 residues. In DNA form, the CDR3 reads TGTGCCAGCAGCTTAGACGGGACAGTAGCCAAAAACATTCAGTACTTC. It codes for CASSLDGTVAKNIQYF.